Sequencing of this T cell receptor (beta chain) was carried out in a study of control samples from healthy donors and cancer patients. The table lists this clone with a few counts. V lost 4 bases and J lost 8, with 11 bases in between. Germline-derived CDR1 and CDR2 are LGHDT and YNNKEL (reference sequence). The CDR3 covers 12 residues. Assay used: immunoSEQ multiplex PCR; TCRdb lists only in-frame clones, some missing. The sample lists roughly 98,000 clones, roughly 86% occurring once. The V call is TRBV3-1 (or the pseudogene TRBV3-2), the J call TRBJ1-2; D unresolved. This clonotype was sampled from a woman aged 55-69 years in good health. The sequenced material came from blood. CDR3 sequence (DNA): TGTGCCAGCAGCCCTGAAGGGTTGGGCTACACCTTC. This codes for CASSPEGLGYTF.